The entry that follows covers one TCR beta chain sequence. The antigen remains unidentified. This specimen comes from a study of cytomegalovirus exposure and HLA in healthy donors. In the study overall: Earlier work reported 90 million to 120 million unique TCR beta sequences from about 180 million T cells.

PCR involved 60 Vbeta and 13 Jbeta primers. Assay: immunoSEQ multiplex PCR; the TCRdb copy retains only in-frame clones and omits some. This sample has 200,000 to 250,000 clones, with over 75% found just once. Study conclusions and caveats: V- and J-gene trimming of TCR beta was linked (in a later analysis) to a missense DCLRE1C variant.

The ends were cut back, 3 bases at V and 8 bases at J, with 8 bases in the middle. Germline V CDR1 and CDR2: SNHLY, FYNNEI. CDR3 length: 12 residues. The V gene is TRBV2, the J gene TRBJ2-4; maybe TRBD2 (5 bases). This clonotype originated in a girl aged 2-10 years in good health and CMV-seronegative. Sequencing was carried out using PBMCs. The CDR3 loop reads CASSDGGDIQYF. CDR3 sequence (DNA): TGTGCCAGCAGTGACGGAGGAGACATTCAGTACTTC.